This T cell receptor beta chain was profiled in a study of cytomegalovirus exposure and HLA in healthy donors. This clone was detected only a few times. The antigen is undetermined. Donors counted as nominally healthy when sampled, yet unrecorded immune exposures were likely. The PCR contained 60 Vbeta and 13 Jbeta primers. Generated by immunoSEQ multiplex PCR, the TCRdb table keeps only in-frame clones and is missing some. Among 150,000 to 200,000 clones listed, less than 75% were seen once. Regarding the study as a whole: Cytomegalovirus association was assigned to about 150 TCR beta chains. Later analysis identified over 15,000 TCR beta sequences associated with HLA alleles, using a false discovery rate threshold of 0.05.

This TCR was sampled from a girl aged 10 to 17 in good health and CMV-seronegative. The sample was PBMCs.

CDR3 coding DNA: TGTGCCATCAGTGGGACAGAATATAGCAATCAGCCCCAGCATTTT. The encoded protein is CAISGTEYSNQPQHF. The chain joins TRBV10-3 to TRBJ1-5; D perhaps matches TRBD1 (6 bases). The V gene's germline CDR1 is ENHRY and CDR2 SYGVKD. This CDR3 region has 15 residues. The V and J ends lost 4 bases and 0 bases respectively, with 10 bases between them.